This T cell receptor (beta chain) originates from a study of shared clonotypes between healthy human individuals. As concerns this clone: Its antigen is unknown.

CD8 cells classed as naive were CD45RO-negative and positively selected for CCR7, excluding terminally differentiated effector memory CD45RA+ cells. Losses at the gene ends were 0 bases for V and 4 bases for J; bases not matched to a gene: 9. Germline V gene lookup returns CDR1 SGDLS and CDR2 YYNGEE. This CDR3 comprises 18 residues. Study-level findings and limits: The four-donor shared clonotypes exceeded non-shared clonotypes in generation probability, with non-shared ones scoring lower. Few donors restricted represented genetic and exposure-history diversity. Shared clonotypes: 4.5% to 6.5% naive CD4, roughly 3.8% naive CD8, about 2.2% memory CD4, around 0.4% memory CD8. Rarefaction showed that sequencing of sorted subsets was incomplete (despite large depth).

Here immunoSEQ multiplex PCR was the method, and the copy in TCRdb shows in-frame clones only, minus some. This sample carries about 2 million clones, about 95% of them seen once, and the ten largest clones take 0.95% to 1.5%. The chain carries TRBV9 and TRBJ2-5, with 13 nucleotides matching TRBD2. This TCR was recovered from a man younger than 30 in good health. Sequenced input: naive CD8+ T cells sorted from blood. CDR3 in DNA: TGTGCCAGCAGCGTAGTAACTAGCGGGGGGGCCGGGTCAGAGACCCAGTACTTC. Translated, it gives CASSVVTSGGAGSETQYF.